Described below is a single T cell receptor (beta chain) sequence and its context. Original data processing: The assay estimated nucleated cells by amplifying reference gene primers. Clones were sequenced by immunoSEQ multiplex PCR, and TCRdb holds only the in-frame ones, with some missing. The D gene and trimming were derived from the DNA, and the V and J assignments and clone size from that table. The sample comprises 150,000 to 200,000 clones, about three quarters of which are singletons, and roughly 8.4% rests with the top ten. This CDR3 contains 13 residues. V lost 4 bases to trimming and J lost 4 bases; unmatched junction nucleotides: 2. The germline gives CDR1 LNHDA, CDR2 SQIVND (reference sequence). This sample was taken from a study of blood T cell repertoires in COVID-19. Study summary: There were acute and convalescent COVID-19 samples, and they came from the United States, Italy and Spain.

Sequencing was done on a sample of peripheral blood. The source is a man in his fifties or sixties with acute or convalescent COVID-19. This chain connects TRBV19 to TRBJ1-1; TRBD1 matches 8 bases. The CDR3 DNA reads TGTGCCAGTAGTACAGACAGGGGCACTGAAGCTTTCTTT. This encodes CASSTDRGTEAFF.